This record covers a single T cell receptor beta chain. This entry is derived from a study of OX40 agonist ivuxolimab in advanced cancers. Study overall: Patients were dosed with the agonistic anti-OX40 (CD134) antibody ivuxolimab. The dose-escalation cohort was over 65% male, with a mean age of approximately 62 years, ranging roughly 20 to 80. Previous treatment with anti-PD-1, anti-PD-L1 or anti-CTLA-4 therapy was allowed; about 40% had received some.

Only in-frame clones appear in the TCRdb table, and some are missing; sequencing was by immunoSEQ multiplex PCR. The profile shows 75,000 to 80,000 clones, about 90% of them singletons. From germline, CDR1 is MNHNS and CDR2 SASEGT. V lost 4 bases to trimming and J lost 7 bases; unmatched junction nucleotides: 6. The CDR3 runs to 14 residues. This sequence was found in an adult with an advanced solid tumor such as melanoma, head and neck, liver or kidney cancer. The chain combines TRBV6-1 with TRBJ2-1, with 8 bases that match TRBD2. The sample here was CD4+ or CD8+ T cells sorted from blood, taken in a trial of the OX40 agonist ivuxolimab. DNA for the CDR3: TGTGCCAGCAGTGCCCGGGGGGGCGGGAATGAGCAGTTCTTC. Translated: CASSARGGGNEQFF.